Below, one TCR beta chain is given with its context. The sample originates from a study of technical replicates of blood from a few donors. Trimming at V came to 0 bases and at J to 6 bases, leaving 6 bases not matched to a gene. CDR3 length equals 16 residues. In germline, CDR1 is LNHNV, CDR2 YYDKDF (reference sequence). Sequencing was performed with immunoSEQ multiplex PCR; in TCRdb, only in-frame clones are kept and a portion is missing. This table holds over 50,000 clones, approximately 89% found once. The source is a human donor in good health. Some clones in this sample may be carry-over from other donors' samples. This chain uses TRBV15 with TRBJ1-1; TRBD1 aligns across 11 bases. The sample taken for sequencing was PBMCs. CDR3 nucleotide sequence: TGTGCCACCAGCAGAGAATTCGGACAGGGGGCGGCTGAAGCTTTCTTT. It codes for CATSREFGQGAAEAFF.